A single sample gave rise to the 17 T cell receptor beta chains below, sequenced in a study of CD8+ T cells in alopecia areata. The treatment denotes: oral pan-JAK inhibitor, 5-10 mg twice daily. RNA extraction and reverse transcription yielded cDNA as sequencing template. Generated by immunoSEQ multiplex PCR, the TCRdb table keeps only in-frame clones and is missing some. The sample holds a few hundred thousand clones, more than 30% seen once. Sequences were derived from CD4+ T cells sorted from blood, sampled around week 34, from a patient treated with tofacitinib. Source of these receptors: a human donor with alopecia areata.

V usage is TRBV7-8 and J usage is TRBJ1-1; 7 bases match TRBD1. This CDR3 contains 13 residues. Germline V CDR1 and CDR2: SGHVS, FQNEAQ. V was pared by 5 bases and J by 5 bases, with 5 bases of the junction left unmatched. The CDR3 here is CASSPRTGTEAFF. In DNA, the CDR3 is TGTGCCAGCAGCCCGCGGACAGGAACTGAAGCTTTCTTT.

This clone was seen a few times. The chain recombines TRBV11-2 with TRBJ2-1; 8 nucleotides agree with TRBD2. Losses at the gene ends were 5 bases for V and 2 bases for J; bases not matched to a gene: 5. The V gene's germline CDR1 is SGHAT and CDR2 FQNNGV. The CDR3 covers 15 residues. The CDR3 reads CASSTGGAPYNEQFF. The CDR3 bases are TGTGCCAGCAGCACCGGGGGGGCCCCCTACAATGAGCAGTTCTTC.

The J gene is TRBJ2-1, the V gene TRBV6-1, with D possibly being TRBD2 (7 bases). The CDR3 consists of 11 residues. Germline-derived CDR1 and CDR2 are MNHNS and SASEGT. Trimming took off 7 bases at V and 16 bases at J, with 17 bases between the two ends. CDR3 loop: CASKGGARGFF. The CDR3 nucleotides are TGTGCCAGCAAAGGGGGGGCCCGTGGATTCTTC.

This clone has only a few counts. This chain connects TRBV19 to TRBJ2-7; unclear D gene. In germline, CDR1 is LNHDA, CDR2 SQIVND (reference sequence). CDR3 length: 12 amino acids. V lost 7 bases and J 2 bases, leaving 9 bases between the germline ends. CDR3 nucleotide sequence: TGTGCCAGTACAGACCGAGCCTACGAGCAGTACTTC. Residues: CASTDRAYEQYF. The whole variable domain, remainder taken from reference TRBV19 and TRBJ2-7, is DGGITQSPKYLFRKEGQNVTLSCEQNLNHDAMYWYRQDPGQGLRLIYYSQIVNDFQKGDIAEGYSVSREKKESFPLTVTSAQKNPTAFYLCASTDRAYEQYFGPGTRLTVT.

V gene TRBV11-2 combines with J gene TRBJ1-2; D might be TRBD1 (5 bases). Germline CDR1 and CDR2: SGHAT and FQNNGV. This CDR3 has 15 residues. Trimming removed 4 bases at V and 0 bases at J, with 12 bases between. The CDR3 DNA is TGTGCCAGCAGCTCAAACCAGGGAGCTAACTATGGCTACACCTTC. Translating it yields CASSSNQGANYGYTF.

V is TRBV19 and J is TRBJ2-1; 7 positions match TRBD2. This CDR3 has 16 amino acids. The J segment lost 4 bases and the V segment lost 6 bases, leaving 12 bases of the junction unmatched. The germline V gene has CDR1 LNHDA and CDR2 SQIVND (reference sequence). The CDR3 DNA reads TGTGCCAGTAGAGTCATTAGCGGGCCTCCTTACAATGAGCAGTTCTTC. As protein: CASRVISGPPYNEQFF. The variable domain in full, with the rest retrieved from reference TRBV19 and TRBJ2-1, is DGGITQSPKYLFRKEGQNVTLSCEQNLNHDAMYWYRQDPGQGLRLIYYSQIVNDFQKGDIAEGYSVSREKKESFPLTVTSAQKNPTAFYLCASRVISGPPYNEQFFGPGTRLTVL.

The CDR3 region is CASRANRVSNTEAFF. In DNA, the CDR3 is TGTGCCAGCAGGGCAAACAGGGTATCGAACACTGAAGCTTTCTTT. The rearrangement links TRBV2 to TRBJ1-1; D may be TRBD1 (6 bases). Germline V gene sequence: CDR1 SNHLY, CDR2 FYNNEI. The length of the CDR3 is 15 residues. V lost 6 bases and J 1 base, leaving 15 bases between the germline ends.

This chain's CDR3 is CASSLRPGAQETQYF. CDR3 DNA: TGCGCCAGCAGCCTACGACCGGGGGCCCAAGAGACCCAGTACTTC. V is TRBV5-1 and J is TRBJ2-5; possibly TRBD1 or TRBD2 for D (6 bases each). Trimming removed 4 bases from V and 1 base from J, with 14 bases in between. CDR1 is SGHRS, CDR2 YFSETQ, per germline. The CDR3 length is 15 residues.

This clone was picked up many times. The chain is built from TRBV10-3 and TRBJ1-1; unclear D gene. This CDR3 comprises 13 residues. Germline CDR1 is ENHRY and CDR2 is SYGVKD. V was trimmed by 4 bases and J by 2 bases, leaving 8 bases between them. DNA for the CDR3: TGTGCCATCAGTGTTGAACCTAACACTGAAGCTTTCTTT. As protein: CAISVEPNTEAFF.

The CDR3 spells CASSRGAGADGYTF. The DNA of the CDR3 is TGTGCCAGCAGCCGGGGTGCGGGGGCAGATGGCTACACCTTC. The genes are TRBV5-8 and TRBJ1-2; weak D call: TRBD1 (6 bases). CDR1 and CDR2 (germline): SGHTS, YDEGEE. Trimming shortened V by 4 bases and J by 6 bases, and 16 bases separated the two germline ends. The CDR3 totals 14 residues.

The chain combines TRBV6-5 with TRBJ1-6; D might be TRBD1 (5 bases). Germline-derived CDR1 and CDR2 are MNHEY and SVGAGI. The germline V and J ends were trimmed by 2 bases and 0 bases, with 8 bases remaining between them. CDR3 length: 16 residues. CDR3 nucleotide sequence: TGTGCCAGCAGTTACGGGGGGAGCTCCTATAATTCACCCCTCCACTTT. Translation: CASSYGGSSYNSPLHF.

The CDR3 region has the DNA TGCGCCAGCAGCACCCACAGGGGGAGAAGATACGAGCAGTACTTC. This gives the protein CASSTHRGRRYEQYF. V usage is TRBV5-1 and J usage is TRBJ2-7; 8 bases match TRBD1. Germline values: CDR1 SGHRS, CDR2 YFSETQ. V shed 4 bases and J 4 bases; nucleotides not matched to a gene: 10. This CDR3 has 15 residues.

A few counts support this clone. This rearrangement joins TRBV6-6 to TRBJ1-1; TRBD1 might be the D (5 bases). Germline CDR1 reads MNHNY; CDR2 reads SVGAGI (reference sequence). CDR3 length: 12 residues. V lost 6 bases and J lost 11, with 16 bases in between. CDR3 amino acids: CASSTGGARAFF. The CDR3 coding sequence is TGTGCCAGCAGCACGGGCGGGGCGCGTGCTTTCTTT.

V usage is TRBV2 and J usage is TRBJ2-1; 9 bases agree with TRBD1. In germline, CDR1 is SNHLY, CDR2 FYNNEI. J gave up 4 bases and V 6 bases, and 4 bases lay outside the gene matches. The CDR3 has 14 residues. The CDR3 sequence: CASRGDRAYNEQFF. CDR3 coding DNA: TGTGCCAGCAGGGGGGACAGGGCTTACAATGAGCAGTTCTTC.

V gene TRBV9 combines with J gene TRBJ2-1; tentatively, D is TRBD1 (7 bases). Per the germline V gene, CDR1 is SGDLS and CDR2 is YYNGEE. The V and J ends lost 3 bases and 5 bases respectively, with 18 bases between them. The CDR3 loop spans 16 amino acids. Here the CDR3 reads CASSGGWQGGNNEQFF. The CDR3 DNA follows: TGTGCCAGCAGCGGCGGGTGGCAGGGGGGTAACAATGAGCAGTTCTTC.

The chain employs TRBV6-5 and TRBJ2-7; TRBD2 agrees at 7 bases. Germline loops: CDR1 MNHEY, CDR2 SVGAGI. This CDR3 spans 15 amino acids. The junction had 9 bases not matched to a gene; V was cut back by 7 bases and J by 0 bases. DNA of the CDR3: TGTGCCAGCATTAGTACGGGAGGCAGCTCCTACGAGCAGTACTTC. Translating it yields CASISTGGSSYEQYF.

The CDR3 reads CASSFDLFVSMGWNEKLFF. Here the CDR3 DNA reads TGTGCCAGCAGCTTTGACCTGTTTGTGTCCATGGGATGGAATGAAAAACTGTTTTTT. The chain joins TRBV11-2 to TRBJ1-4, with D unclear. Looked up from germline, CDR1 is SGHAT and CDR2 is FQNNGV. The ends were cut back, 3 bases at V and 5 bases at J, with 25 bases in the middle. The CDR3 totals 19 residues.